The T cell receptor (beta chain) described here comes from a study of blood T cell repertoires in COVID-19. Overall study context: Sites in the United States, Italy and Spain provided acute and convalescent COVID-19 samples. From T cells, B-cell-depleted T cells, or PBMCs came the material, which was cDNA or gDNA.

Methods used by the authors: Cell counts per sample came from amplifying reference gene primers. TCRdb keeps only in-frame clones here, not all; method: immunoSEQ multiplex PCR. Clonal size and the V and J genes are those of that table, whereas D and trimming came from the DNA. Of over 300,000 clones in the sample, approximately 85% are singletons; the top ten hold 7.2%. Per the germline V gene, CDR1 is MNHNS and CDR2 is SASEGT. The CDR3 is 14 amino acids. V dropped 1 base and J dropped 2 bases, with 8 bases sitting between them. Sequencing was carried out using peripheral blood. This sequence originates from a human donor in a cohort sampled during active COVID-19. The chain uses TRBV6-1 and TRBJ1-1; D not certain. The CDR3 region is CASSEGPVNTEAFF. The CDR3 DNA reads TGTGCCAGCAGTGAAGGCCCGGTAAACACTGAAGCTTTCTTT.